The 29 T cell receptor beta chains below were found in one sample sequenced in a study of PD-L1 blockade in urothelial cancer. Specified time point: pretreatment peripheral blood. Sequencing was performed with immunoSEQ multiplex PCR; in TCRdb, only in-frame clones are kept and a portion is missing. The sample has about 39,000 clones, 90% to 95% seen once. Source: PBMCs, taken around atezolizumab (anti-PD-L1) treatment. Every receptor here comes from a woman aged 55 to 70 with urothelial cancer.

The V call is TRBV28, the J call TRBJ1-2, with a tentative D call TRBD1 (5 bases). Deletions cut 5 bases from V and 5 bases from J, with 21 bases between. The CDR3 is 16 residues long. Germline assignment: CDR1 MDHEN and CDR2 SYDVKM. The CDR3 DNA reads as TGTGCCAGCAGTGTGACCCGGACATCCAGCGGGTATGGCTACACCTTC. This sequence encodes CASSVTRTSSGYGYTF.

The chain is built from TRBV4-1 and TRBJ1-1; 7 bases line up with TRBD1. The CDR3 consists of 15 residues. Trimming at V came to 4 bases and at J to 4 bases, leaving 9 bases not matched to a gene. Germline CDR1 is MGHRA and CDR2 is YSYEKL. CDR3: CASSRSRGLATEAFF. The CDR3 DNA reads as TGCGCCAGCAGCCGAAGCAGGGGGTTGGCCACTGAAGCTTTCTTT.

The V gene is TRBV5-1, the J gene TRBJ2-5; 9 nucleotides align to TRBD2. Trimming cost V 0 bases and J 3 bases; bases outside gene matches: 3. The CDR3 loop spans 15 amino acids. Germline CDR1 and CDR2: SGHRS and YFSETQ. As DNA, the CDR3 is TGCGCCAGCAGCTTGGCGGGACTAGCAAAAGAGACCCAGTACTTC. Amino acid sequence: CASSLAGLAKETQYF. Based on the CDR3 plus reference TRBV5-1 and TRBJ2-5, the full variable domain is KAGVTQTPRYLIKTRGQQVTLSCSPISGHRSVSWYQQTPGQGLQFLFEYFSETQRNKGNFPGRFSGRQFSNSRSEMNVSTLELGDSALYLCASSLAGLAKETQYFGPGTRLLVL.

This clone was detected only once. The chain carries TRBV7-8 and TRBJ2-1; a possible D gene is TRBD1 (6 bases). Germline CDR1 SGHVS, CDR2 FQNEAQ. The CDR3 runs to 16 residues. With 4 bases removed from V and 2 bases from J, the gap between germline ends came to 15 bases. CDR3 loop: CASSYNTWTAYNEQFF. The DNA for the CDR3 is TGTGCCAGCAGCTACAACACGTGGACAGCCTACAATGAGCAGTTCTTC.

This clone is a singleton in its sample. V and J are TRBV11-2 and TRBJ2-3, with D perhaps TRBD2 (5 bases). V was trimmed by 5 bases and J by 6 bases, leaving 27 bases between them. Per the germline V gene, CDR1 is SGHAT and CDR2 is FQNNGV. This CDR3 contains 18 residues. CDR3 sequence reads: CASSPNPTAVWSGDTQYF. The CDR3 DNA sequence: TGTGCCAGCAGCCCAAACCCCACAGCGGTTTGGAGTGGGGATACGCAGTATTTT.

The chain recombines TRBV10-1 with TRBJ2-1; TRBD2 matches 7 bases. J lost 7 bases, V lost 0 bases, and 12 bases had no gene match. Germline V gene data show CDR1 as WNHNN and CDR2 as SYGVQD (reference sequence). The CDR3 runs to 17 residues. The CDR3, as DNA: TGCGCCAGCAGTGAGTCTGGCGGGAGCTTATTGTCGAATGAGCAGTTCTTC. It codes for CASSESGGSLLSNEQFF.

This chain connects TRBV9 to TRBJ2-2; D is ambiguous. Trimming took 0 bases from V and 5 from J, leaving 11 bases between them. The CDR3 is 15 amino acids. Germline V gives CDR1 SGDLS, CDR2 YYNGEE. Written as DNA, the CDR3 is TGTGCCAGCAGCGTAGTCCCGGAGTTTACCGGGGAGCTGTTTTTT. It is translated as CASSVVPEFTGELFF.

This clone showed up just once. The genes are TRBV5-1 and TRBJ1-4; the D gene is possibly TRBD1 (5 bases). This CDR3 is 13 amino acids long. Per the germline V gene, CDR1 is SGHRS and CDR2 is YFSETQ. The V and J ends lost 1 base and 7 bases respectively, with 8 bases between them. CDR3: CASSLRQGEKLFF. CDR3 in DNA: TGCGCCAGCAGCTTGCGGCAGGGTGAAAAACTGTTTTTT.

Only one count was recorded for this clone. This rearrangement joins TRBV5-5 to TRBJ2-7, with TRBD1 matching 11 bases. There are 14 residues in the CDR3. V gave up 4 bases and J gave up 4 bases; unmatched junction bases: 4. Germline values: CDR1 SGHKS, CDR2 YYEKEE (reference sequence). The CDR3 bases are TGTGCCAGCAGCCCCGGGACAGGGGGTTACGAGCAGTACTTC. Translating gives CASSPGTGGYEQYF.

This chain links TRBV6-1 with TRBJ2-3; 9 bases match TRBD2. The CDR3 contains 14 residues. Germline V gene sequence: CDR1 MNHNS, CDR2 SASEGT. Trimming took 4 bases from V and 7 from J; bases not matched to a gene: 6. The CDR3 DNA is TGTGCCAGCAGTGTTAGCGGGAGCGAGAATACGCAGTATTTT. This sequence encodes CASSVSGSENTQYF.

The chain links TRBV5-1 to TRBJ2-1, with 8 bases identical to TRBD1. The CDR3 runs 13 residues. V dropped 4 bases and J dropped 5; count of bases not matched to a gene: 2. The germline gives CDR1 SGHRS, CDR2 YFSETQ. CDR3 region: CASSLGQDNEQFF. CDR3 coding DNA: TGCGCCAGCAGCCTGGGACAGGACAATGAGCAGTTCTTC. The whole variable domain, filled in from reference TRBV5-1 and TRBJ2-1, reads KAGVTQTPRYLIKTRGQQVTLSCSPISGHRSVSWYQQTPGQGLQFLFEYFSETQRNKGNFPGRFSGRQFSNSRSEMNVSTLELGDSALYLCASSLGQDNEQFFGPGTRLTVL.

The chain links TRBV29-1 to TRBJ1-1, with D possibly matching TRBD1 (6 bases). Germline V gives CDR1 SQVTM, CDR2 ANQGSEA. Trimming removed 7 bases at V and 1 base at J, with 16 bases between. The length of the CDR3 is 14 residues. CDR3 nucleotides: TGCAGCGCCGAGGGGGAGGGAAGGAACACTGAAGCTTTCTTT. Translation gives CSAEGEGRNTEAFF.

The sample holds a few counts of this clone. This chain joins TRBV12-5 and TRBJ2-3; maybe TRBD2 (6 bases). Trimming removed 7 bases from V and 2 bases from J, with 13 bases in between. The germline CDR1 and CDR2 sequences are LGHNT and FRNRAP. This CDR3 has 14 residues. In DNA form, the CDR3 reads TGTGCTAGTGCCTGGCGGGAATTCACAGATACGCAGTATTTT. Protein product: CASAWREFTDTQYF.

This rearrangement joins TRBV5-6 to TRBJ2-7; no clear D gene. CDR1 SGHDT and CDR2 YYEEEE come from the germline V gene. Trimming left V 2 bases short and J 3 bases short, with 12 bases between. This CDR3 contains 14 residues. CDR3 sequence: CASSFRANGYEQYF. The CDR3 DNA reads TGTGCCAGCAGCTTCCGAGCTAACGGCTACGAGCAGTACTTC.

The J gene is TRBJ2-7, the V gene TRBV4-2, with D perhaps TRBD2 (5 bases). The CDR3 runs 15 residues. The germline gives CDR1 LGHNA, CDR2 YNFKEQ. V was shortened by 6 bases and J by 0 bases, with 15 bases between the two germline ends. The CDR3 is CASSPSAASSYEQYF. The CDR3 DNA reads TGTGCCAGCAGTCCTTCAGCGGCGAGCTCCTACGAGCAGTACTTC.

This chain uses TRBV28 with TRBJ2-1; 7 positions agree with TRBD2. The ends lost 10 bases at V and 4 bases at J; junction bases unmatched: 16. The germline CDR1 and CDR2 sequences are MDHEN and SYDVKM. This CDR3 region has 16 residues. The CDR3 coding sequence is TGTGCCACCGGACGCCCGGGCGGGAGCGGGTACAATGAGCAGTTCTTC. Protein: CATGRPGGSGYNEQFF.

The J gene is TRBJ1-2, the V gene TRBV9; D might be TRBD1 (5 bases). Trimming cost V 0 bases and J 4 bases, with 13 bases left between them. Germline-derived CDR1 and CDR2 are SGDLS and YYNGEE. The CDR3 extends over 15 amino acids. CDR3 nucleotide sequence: TGTGCCAGCAGCGTAGCTTATCAGGGTGGCTATGGCTACACCTTC. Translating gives CASSVAYQGGYGYTF.

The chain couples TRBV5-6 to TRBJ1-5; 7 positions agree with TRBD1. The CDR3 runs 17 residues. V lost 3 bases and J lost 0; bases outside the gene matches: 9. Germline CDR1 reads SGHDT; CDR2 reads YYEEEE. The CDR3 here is CASSSRDRSYSNQPQHF. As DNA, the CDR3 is TGTGCCAGCAGCTCGAGGGACAGAAGCTATAGCAATCAGCCCCAGCATTTT.

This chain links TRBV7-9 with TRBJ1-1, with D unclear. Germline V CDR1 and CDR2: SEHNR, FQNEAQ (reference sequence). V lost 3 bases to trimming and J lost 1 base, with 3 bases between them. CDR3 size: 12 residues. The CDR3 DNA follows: TGTGCCAGCAGCTTCAGGAACACTGAAGCTTTCTTT. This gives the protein CASSFRNTEAFF.

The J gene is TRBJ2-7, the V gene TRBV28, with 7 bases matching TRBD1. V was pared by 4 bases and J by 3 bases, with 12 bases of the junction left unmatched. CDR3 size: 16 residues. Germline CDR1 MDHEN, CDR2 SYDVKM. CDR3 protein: CASSSGQPPPGYEQYF. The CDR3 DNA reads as TGTGCCAGCAGTTCGGGACAGCCCCCCCCGGGCTACGAGCAGTACTTC. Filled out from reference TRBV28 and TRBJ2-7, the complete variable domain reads DVKVTQSSRYLVKRTGEKVFLECVQDMDHENMFWYRQDPGLGLRLIYFSYDVKMKEKGDIPEGYSVSREKKERFSLILESASTNQTSMYLCASSSGQPPPGYEQYFGPGTRLTVT.

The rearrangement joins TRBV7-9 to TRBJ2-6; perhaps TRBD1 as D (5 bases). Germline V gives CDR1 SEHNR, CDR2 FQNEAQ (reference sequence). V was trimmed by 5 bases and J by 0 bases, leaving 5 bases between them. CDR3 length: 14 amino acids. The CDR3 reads CASSDSSGANVLTF. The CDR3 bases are TGTGCCAGCAGCGACAGCTCTGGGGCCAACGTCCTGACTTTC. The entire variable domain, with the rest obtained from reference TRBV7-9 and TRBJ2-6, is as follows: DTGVSQNPRHKITKRGQNVTFRCDPISEHNRLYWYRQTLGQGPEFLTYFQNEAQLEKSRLLSDRFSAERPKGSFSTLEIQRTEQGDSAMYLCASSDSSGANVLTFGAGSRLTVL.

CDR3 amino acids: CASRRDSGANVLTF. The CDR3 coding sequence is TGTGCCAGTAGGCGTGACTCTGGGGCCAACGTCCTGACTTTC. The chain couples TRBV19 to TRBJ2-6; D is undetermined. Germline V lookup: CDR1 LNHDA, CDR2 SQIVND (reference sequence). Deletions cut 6 bases from V and 0 bases from J, with 6 bases between. The CDR3 extends over 14 amino acids.

The CDR3: CSASDYREQFF. CDR3 DNA sequence: TGCAGTGCTAGTGATTACAGGGAGCAGTTCTTC. J is TRBJ2-1 and V is TRBV20-1; a possible D gene is TRBD1 (5 bases). Trimming took 3 bases from V and 10 from J, leaving 10 bases between them. The germline gives CDR1 DFQATT, CDR2 SNEGSKA (reference sequence). This CDR3 comprises 11 residues.

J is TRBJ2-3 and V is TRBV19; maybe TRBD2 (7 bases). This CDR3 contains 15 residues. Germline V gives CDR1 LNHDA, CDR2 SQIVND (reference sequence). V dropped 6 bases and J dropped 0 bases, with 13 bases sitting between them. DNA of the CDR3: TGTGCCAGTAGAAAGGGGGGGCTCAGCACAGATACGCAGTATTTT. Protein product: CASRKGGLSTDTQYF. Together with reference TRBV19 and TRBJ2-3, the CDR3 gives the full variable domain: DGGITQSPKYLFRKEGQNVTLSCEQNLNHDAMYWYRQDPGQGLRLIYYSQIVNDFQKGDIAEGYSVSREKKESFPLTVTSAQKNPTAFYLCASRKGGLSTDTQYFGPGTRLTVL.

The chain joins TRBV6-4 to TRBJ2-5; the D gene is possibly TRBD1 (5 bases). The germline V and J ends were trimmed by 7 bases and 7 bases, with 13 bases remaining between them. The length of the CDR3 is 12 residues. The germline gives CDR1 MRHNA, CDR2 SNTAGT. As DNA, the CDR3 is TGTGCCAGCAAAAAGGGGAAGTCGACCCAGTACTTC. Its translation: CASKKGKSTQYF.

In DNA form, the CDR3 reads TGTGCCTGGATCCAAAGGGGTAGGGCTAACTATGGCTACACCTTC. Translating gives CAWIQRGRANYGYTF. The J gene is TRBJ1-2, the V gene TRBV30; D might be TRBD1 (5 bases). CDR3 length: 15 residues. Trimming removed 4 bases at V and 0 bases at J, with 15 bases between. Germline V gene sequence: CDR1 GTSNPN, CDR2 SVGIG (reference sequence).

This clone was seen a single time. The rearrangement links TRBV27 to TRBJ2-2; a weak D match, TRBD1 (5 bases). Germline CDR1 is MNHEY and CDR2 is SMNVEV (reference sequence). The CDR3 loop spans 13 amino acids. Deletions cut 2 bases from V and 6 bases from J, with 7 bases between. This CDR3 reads CASSLQGSGELFF. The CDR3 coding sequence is TGTGCCAGCAGTTTACAGGGATCCGGGGAGCTGTTTTTT.

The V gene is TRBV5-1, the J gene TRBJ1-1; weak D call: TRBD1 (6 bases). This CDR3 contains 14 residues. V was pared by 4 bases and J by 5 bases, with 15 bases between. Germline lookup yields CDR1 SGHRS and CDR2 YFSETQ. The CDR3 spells CASSPPHRATEAFF. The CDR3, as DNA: TGCGCCAGCAGCCCGCCCCACAGGGCAACTGAAGCTTTCTTT.

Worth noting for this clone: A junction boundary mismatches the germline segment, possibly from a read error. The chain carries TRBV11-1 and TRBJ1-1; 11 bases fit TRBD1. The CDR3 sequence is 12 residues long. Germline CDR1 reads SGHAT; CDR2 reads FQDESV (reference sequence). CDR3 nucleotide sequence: TGTGCCAGCAGCTTAGCGGACAGGGGGCTTTCTTTT. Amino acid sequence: CASSLADRGLSF.